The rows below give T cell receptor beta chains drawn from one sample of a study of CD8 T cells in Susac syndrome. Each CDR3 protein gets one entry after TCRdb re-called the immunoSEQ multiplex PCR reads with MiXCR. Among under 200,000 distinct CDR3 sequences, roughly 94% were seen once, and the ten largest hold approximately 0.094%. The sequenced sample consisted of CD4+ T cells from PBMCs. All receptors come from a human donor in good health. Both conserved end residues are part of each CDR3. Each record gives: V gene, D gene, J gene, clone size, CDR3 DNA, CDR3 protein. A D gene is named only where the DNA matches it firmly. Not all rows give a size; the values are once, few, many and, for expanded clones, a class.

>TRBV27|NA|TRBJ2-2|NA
TGTGCCAGCAGTTTTCAGGGCCTTTCGAACACCGGGGAGCTGTTTTTT
CASSFQGLSNTGELFF
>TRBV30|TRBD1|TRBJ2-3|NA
TGTGCCTGGAGGACAGGGGGCGCAGCGGATACGCAGTATTTT
CAWRTGGAADTQYF
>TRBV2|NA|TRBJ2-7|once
TGTGCCAGCAGACTACAGGGCTACTCCTACGAGCAGTACTTC
CASRLQGYSYEQYF
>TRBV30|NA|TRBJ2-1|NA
TGTGCCTGGACTAGCACAGATCTGGAGCAGTTCTTC
CAWTSTDLEQFF
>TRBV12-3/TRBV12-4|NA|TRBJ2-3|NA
TGTGCCAGCAGTTTTGGTCAGTGGGGGACAGATACGCAGTATTTT
CASSFGQWGTDTQYF
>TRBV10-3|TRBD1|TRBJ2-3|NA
TGTGCCATCAGTGGGACAGGGGGGTCCACAGATACGCAGTATTTT
CAISGTGGSTDTQYF
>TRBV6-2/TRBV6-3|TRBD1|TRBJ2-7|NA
TGTGCCAGCAGTTCGGAAACAGGGGGTAGCGAGCAGTACTTC
CASSSETGGSEQYF
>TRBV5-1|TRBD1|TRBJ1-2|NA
TGCGCCAGCAGCAGGGACAGGGAAGACTATGGCTACACCTTC
CASSRDREDYGYTF
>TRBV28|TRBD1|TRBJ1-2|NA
TGTGCCAGCAGTTTAGATTGGACAGGGCATGGCTACACCTTC
CASSLDWTGHGYTF
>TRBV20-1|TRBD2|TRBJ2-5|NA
TGCAGTGCTAGAGCCGCGGGAGCTAACCAAGAGACCCAGTACTTC
CSARAAGANQETQYF
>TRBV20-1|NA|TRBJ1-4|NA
TGCAGTGCTAGCGGGCAGGGCGGCGAAAAACTGTTTTTT
CSASGQGGEKLFF
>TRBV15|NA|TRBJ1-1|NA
TGTGCCACCAGCAGAGTTGGGTCCGGGGGAATGAACACTGAAGCTTTCTTT
CATSRVGSGGMNTEAFF
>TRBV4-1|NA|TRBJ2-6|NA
TGCGCCAGCAGCCAAGTTACACCCTCTGGGGCCAACGTCCTGACTTTC
CASSQVTPSGANVLTF
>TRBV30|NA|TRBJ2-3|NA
TGTGCCTGGAGTGTAACTAGCACAGATACGCAGTATTTT
CAWSVTSTDTQYF
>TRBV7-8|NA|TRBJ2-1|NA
TGTGCCAGCAGCCCCAACCGGGATATCTACAATGAGCAGTTCTTC
CASSPNRDIYNEQFF
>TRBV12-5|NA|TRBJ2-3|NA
TGTGCTAGCGAGGTAGCAGATACGCAGTATTTT
CASEVADTQYF
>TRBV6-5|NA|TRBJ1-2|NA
TGTGCCAGCAGTAATTCTCGGGGCGCGTATGGCTACACCTTC
CASSNSRGAYGYTF
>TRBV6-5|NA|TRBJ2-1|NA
TGTGCCAGCAGTAGACCCCAGGGACATGAGCAGTTCTTC
CASSRPQGHEQFF
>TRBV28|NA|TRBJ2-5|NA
TGTGCCAGCCAACCGCAGGGTAGGGTTTTGGCGACCCAGTACTTC
CASQPQGRVLATQYF
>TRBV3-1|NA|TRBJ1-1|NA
TGTGCCAGCAGCCACGGGACACCAAACACTGAAGCTTTCTTT
CASSHGTPNTEAFF
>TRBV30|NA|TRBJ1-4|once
TGTGCCTGGAGTGACAAGACCCAAAATGAAAAACTGTTTTTT
CAWSDKTQNEKLFF
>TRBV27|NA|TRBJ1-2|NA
TGTGCCAGCTTGGGGGCAGGATATGGCTACACCTTC
CASLGAGYGYTF
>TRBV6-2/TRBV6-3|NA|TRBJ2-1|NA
TGTGCCAGTGCACGGGGGACTCTCGAGGATGAGCAGTTCTTC
CASARGTLEDEQFF
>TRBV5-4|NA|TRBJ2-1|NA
TGTGCCAGCAGCCCCTCCTCGAGAGTGACCTACAATGAGCAGTTCTTC
CASSPSSRVTYNEQFF
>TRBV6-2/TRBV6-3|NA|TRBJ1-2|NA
TGTGCCAGCAGTTACTCGGGATTCTATGGCTACACCTTC
CASSYSGFYGYTF
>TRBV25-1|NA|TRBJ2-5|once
TGTGCCAGCAGTGATTATCTGTCCGGGACCTCCCAAGAGACCCAGTACTTC
CASSDYLSGTSQETQYF
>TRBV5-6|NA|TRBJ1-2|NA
TGTGCCAGCAGCTTGACAGACAGGAGGATCTATGGCTACACCTTC
CASSLTDRRIYGYTF